This T cell receptor (beta chain) derives from a study of blood T cell repertoires in COVID-19. About the study: Acute and convalescent COVID-19 samples came from the United States, Italy and Spain. PBMCs, B-cell-depleted T cells, or T cells were the source of the cDNA or gDNA that made up the material.

Unmatched junction bases numbered 2, after V lost 4 bases and J lost 2 bases. CDR1 is SGHRS, CDR2 YFSETQ, per germline. The CDR3 is made up of 13 amino acids. In the authors' workflow: Amplification with reference gene primers provided the estimates of nucleated cell counts. Some clones are missing from TCRdb's copy, which holds only in-frame ones; the method was immunoSEQ multiplex PCR. That table gives V, J and clone size, and the DNA gave D and trimming. The profile shows around 100,000 clones, about 89% of them singletons. The chain employs TRBV5-1 and TRBJ1-2; 7 nucleotides match TRBD1. The sample was peripheral blood. This clonotype was sampled from a human donor in a cohort sampled during active COVID-19. CDR3 amino acids: CASSLGQNYGYTF. The CDR3, as DNA: TGCGCCAGCAGCCTGGGACAGAACTATGGCTACACCTTC.